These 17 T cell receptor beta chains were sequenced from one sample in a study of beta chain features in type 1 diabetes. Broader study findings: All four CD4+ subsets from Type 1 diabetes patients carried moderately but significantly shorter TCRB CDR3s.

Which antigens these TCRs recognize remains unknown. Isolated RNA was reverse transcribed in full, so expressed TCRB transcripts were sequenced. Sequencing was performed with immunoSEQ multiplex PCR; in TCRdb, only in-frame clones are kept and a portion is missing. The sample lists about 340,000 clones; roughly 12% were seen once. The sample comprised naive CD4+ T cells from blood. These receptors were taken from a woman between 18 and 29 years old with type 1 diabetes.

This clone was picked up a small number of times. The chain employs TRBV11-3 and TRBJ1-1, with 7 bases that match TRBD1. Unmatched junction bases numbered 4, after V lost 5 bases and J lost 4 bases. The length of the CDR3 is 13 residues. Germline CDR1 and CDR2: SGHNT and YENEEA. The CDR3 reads CASSVSGGTEAFF. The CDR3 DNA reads TGTGCCAGCAGCGTCTCAGGGGGCACTGAAGCTTTCTTT.

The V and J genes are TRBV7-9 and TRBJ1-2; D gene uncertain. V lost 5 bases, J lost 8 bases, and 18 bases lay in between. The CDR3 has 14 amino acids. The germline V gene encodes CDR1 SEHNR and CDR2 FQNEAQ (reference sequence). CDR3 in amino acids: CASSPRRQTLGYTF. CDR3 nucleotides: TGTGCCAGCAGCCCCCGGCGGCAGACCCTCGGCTACACCTTC.

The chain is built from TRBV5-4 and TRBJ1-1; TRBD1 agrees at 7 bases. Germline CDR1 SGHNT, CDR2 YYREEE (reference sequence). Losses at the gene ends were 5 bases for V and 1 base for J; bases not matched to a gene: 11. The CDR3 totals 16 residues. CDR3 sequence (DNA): TGTGCCAGCAGTAGGGGGGCGGGACAGACGAACACTGAAGCTTTCTTT. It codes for CASSRGAGQTNTEAFF.

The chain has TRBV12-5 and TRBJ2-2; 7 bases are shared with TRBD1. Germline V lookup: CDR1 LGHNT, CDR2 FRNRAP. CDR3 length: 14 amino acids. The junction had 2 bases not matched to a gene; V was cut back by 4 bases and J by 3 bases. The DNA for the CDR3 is TGTGCTAGTGGTTCGGGACAGCACACCGGGGAGCTGTTTTTT. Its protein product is CASGSGQHTGELFF.

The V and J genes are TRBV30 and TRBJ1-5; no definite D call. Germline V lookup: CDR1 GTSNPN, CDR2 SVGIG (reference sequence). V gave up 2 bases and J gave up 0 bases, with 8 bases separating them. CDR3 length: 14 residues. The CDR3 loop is CAWSLSYSNQPQHF. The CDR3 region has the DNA TGTGCCTGGAGTCTGTCTTATAGCAATCAGCCCCAGCATTTT.

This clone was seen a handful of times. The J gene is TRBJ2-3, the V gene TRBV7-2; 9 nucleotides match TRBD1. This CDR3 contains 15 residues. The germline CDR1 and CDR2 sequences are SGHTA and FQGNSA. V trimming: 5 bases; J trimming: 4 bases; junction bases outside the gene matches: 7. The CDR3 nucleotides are TGTGCCAGCAGCCCCCGGGACAGGGCCCCAGATACGCAGTATTTT. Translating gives CASSPRDRAPDTQYF. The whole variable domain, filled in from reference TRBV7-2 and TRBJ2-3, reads GAGVSQSPSNKVTEKGKDVELRCDPISGHTALYWYRQSLGQGLEFLIYFQGNSAPDKSGLPSDRFSAERTGGSVSTLTIQRTQQEDSAVYLCASSPRDRAPDTQYFGPGTRLTVL.

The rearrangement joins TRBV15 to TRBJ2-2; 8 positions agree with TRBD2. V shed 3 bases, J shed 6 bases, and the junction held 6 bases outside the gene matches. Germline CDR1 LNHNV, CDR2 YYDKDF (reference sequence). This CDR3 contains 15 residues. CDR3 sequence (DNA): TGTGCCACCAGCAGGATGGGACTAGAGGCCGGGGAGCTGTTTTTT. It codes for CATSRMGLEAGELFF.

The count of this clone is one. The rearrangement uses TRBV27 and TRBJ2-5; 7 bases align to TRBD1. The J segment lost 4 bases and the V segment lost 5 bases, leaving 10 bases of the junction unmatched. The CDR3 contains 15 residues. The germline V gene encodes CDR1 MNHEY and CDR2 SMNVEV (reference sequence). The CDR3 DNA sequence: TGTGCCAGCAGTAAACGGGACAGTCAGGGAGAGACCCAGTACTTC. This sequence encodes CASSKRDSQGETQYF.

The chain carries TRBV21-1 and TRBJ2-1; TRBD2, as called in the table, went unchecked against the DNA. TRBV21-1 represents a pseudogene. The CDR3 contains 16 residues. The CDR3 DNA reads TGTGCCAGCAGCAAGGCCCAGCGGGAGGGCCGAGGCGAGCAGTTCTTC. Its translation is CASSKAQREGRGEQFF.

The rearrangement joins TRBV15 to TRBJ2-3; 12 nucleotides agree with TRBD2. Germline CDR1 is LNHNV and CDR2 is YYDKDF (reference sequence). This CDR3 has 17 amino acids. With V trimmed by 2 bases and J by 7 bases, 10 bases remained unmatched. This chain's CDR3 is CATSRFRTSGIFYTQYF. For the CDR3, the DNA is TGTGCCACCAGCAGATTCCGGACTAGCGGGATTTTCTATACGCAGTATTTT. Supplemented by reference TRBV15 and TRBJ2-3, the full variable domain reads DAMVIQNPRYQVTQFGKPVTLSCSQTLNHNVMYWYQQKSSQAPKLLFHYYDKDFNNEADTPDNFQSRRPNTSFCFLDIRSPGLGDTAMYLCATSRFRTSGIFYTQYFGPGTRLTVL.

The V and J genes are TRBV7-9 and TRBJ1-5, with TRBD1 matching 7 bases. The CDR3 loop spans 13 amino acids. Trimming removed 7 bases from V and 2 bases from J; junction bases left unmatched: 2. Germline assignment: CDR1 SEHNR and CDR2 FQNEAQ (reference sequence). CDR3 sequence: CASNTGGNQPQHF. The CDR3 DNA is TGTGCCAGCAACACAGGGGGCAATCAGCCCCAGCATTTT.

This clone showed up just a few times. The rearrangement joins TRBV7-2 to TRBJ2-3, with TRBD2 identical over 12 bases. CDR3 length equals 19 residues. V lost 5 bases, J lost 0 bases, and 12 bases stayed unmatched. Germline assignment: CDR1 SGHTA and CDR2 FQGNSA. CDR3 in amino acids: CASSPGRGLAGPSTDTQYF. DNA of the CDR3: TGTGCCAGCAGCCCCGGCAGAGGACTAGCGGGACCTAGCACAGATACGCAGTATTTT.

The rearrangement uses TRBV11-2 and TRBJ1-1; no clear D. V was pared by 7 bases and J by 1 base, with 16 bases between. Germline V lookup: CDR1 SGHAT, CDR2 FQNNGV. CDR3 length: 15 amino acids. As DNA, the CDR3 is TGTGCCAGCACACCACGCGACACACAGAACACTGAAGCTTTCTTT. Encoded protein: CASTPRDTQNTEAFF.

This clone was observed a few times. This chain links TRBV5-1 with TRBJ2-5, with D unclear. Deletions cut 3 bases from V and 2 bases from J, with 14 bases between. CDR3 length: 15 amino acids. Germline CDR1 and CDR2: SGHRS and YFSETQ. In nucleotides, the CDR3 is TGCGCCAGCAGCTCCTACTCTAGTTATCAAGAGACCCAGTACTTC. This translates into CASSSYSSYQETQYF. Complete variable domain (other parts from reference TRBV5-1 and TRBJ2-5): KAGVTQTPRYLIKTRGQQVTLSCSPISGHRSVSWYQQTPGQGLQFLFEYFSETQRNKGNFPGRFSGRQFSNSRSEMNVSTLELGDSALYLCASSSYSSYQETQYFGPGTRLLVL.

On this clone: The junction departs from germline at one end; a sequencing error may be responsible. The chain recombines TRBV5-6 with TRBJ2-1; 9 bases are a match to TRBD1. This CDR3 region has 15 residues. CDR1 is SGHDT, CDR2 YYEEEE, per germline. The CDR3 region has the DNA TGTGCCAGCAGTTTGGTCCGGGACAGGGCCAATGAGCAGTTCTTC. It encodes CASSLVRDRANEQFF.

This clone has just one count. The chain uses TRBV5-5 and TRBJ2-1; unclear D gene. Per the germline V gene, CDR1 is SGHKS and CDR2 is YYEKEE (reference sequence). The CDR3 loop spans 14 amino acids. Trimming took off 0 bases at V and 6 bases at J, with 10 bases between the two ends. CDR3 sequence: CASSLEQLVNEQFF. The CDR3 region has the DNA TGTGCCAGCAGCTTGGAACAGCTCGTCAATGAGCAGTTCTTC.

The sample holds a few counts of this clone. CDR3 protein: CASSPRTGNTGELFF. Written as DNA, the CDR3 is TGCGCCAGCAGCCCTCGGACAGGAAACACCGGGGAGCTGTTTTTT. This chain links TRBV4-1 with TRBJ2-2, with 7 bases aligning to TRBD1. J lost 2 bases, V lost 4 bases, and 4 bases had no gene match. This CDR3 region has 15 residues. From germline, CDR1 is MGHRA and CDR2 YSYEKL.